This is a list of T cell receptor beta chains from one sample in a study of shared clonotypes between healthy human individuals. TCRdb's copy holds only in-frame clones and misses some; the assay was immunoSEQ multiplex PCR. The sample holds over 1.5 million clones, 98% seen once. Sequenced: naive CD4+ T cells sorted from blood. These receptor sequences come from a man aged 25 to 40 in good health. CDR3s include the opening cysteine and the closing phenylalanine or tryptophan. Expanded clones are given a class, and other clones once, few, many or no size at all.

abundance: NA
v_gene: TRBV10-3
j_gene: TRBJ2-7
CDR3aa: CAISEEVAAGEQYF

abundance: NA
v_gene: TRBV5-1
j_gene: TRBJ2-3
CDR3aa: CASSFRGSDTQYF

abundance: NA
v_gene: TRBV28
j_gene: TRBJ1-1
CDR3aa: CASSSKTGVTEAFF

abundance: NA
v_gene: TRBV6-6
j_gene: TRBJ2-5
CDR3aa: CASSPQGAALETQYF

abundance: NA
v_gene: TRBV6-1
j_gene: TRBJ1-5
CDR3aa: CASRGDSSNQPQHF

abundance: once
v_gene: TRBV30
j_gene: TRBJ2-2
CDR3aa: CAWSVWAGDTGELFF

abundance: NA
v_gene: TRBV5-1
j_gene: TRBJ2-1
CDR3aa: CASSRLAGQLTYNEQFF

abundance: NA
v_gene: TRBV7-2
j_gene: TRBJ2-5
CDR3aa: CASSPYRDYRAQETQYF

abundance: once
v_gene: TRBV5-1
j_gene: TRBJ1-1
CDR3aa: CASTHGGNTEAFF

abundance: NA
v_gene: TRBV11-2
j_gene: TRBJ2-1
CDR3aa: CASSSGLGGNNEQFF

abundance: NA
v_gene: TRBV30
j_gene: TRBJ1-1
CDR3aa: CAFSNSDRAAFF

abundance: NA
v_gene: TRBV5-5
j_gene: TRBJ1-1
CDR3aa: CASSLYRGYTEAFF

abundance: NA
v_gene: TRBV11-1
j_gene: TRBJ2-1
CDR3aa: CASSQEDRGGYNEQFF

abundance: NA
v_gene: TRBV9
j_gene: TRBJ1-1
CDR3aa: CASSVRGWVSNTEAFF

abundance: NA
v_gene: TRBV7-8
j_gene: TRBJ2-1
CDR3aa: CASSLARGGAYNEQFF

abundance: NA
v_gene: TRBV5-6
j_gene: TRBJ2-3
CDR3aa: CASSIGTRSDTQYF

abundance: NA
v_gene: TRBV28
j_gene: TRBJ2-7
CDR3aa: CASSGGGSSYEQYF

abundance: NA
v_gene: TRBV18
j_gene: TRBJ2-5
CDR3aa: CASSPPRGKETQYF

abundance: NA
v_gene: TRBV5-1
j_gene: TRBJ2-1
CDR3aa: CASSSSGSFSPEQFF

abundance: NA
v_gene: TRBV5-1
j_gene: TRBJ1-4
CDR3aa: CASSIGQAATNEKLFF

abundance: NA
v_gene: TRBV27
j_gene: TRBJ2-2
CDR3aa: CASSLFNRDRGRTGELFF

abundance: NA
v_gene: TRBV28
j_gene: TRBJ1-5
CDR3aa: CASTGGIAQPQHF

abundance: NA
v_gene: TRBV7-6
j_gene: TRBJ2-5
CDR3aa: CASSKTGTRETQYF

abundance: NA
v_gene: TRBV5-1
j_gene: TRBJ2-7
CDR3aa: CASSFRLAGGPKDEQYF

abundance: once
v_gene: TRBV9
j_gene: TRBJ2-7
CDR3aa: CASSVTGTGGGEQYF

abundance: NA
v_gene: TRBV6-1
j_gene: TRBJ2-6
CDR3aa: CASSVGISGANVLTF

abundance: NA
v_gene: TRBV15
j_gene: TRBJ2-1
CDR3aa: CATSRERLAGGQFF

abundance: NA
v_gene: TRBV5-1
j_gene: TRBJ2-7
CDR3aa: CASSLGTVFSYEQYF

abundance: NA
v_gene: TRBV5-1
j_gene: TRBJ2-7
CDR3aa: CASSRRSLQGVYEQYF

abundance: NA
v_gene: TRBV7-9
j_gene: TRBJ2-2
CDR3aa: CASRSGGAFGELFF

abundance: NA
v_gene: TRBV27
j_gene: TRBJ2-1
CDR3aa: CASSPGLPAYNEQFF

abundance: NA
v_gene: TRBV18
j_gene: TRBJ1-1
CDR3aa: CASSPKSGDTEAFF

abundance: NA
v_gene: TRBV18
j_gene: TRBJ1-3
CDR3aa: CASSPGAGTAGNTIYF

abundance: once
v_gene: TRBV14
j_gene: TRBJ1-1
CDR3aa: CASSQDMGTEAFF

abundance: NA
v_gene: TRBV18
j_gene: TRBJ2-3
CDR3aa: CASSPVQNWATDTQYF

abundance: NA
v_gene: TRBV27
j_gene: TRBJ2-5
CDR3aa: CASSSRTSGSLETQYF

abundance: NA
v_gene: TRBV13
j_gene: TRBJ2-7
CDR3aa: CASSTGTGAPEQYF

abundance: once
v_gene: TRBV27
j_gene: TRBJ2-7
CDR3aa: CASSLFALPAGVSYEQYF